The 20 T cell receptor beta chains presented below share a single source sample, sequenced in a study of CD8 T cells in ankylosing spondylitis. TCRdb passed the 5' RACE reads through MiXCR, listing each CDR3 protein once. This table has around 130,000 distinct CDR3 sequences, 9.3% appearing once. Input material: blood, either unsorted or a sorted T cell fraction (not recorded which). The receptor source for this set is a male donor with ankylosing spondylitis or in good health (not recorded which).

This clonotype was seen ten or more times. The chain joins TRBV11-1 to TRBJ2-4; TRBD2 matches at 10 bases. CDR1 is SGHAT and CDR2 is FQDESV in the germline V gene (reference sequence). CDR3 size: 18 residues. Trimming took 5 bases from V and 3 from J; bases not matched to a gene: 13. This CDR3 is CASSVASGSLMVKNIQYF. As DNA, the CDR3 is TGTGCCAGCAGCGTGGCTAGCGGGAGTTTGATGGTCAAAAACATTCAGTACTTC.

As regards this clonotype: Being one base from a much bigger clone, this may be a read error. Because the CDR3 is missing its conserved closing phenylalanine or tryptophan, this is likely a read error. The rearrangement links TRBV5-1 to TRBJ2-3; D is ambiguous. Germline V lookup: CDR1 SGHRS, CDR2 YFSETQ. Trimming left V 0 bases short and J 4 bases short, with 9 bases between. The CDR3 is 14 residues long. Written as DNA, the CDR3 is TGCGCCAGCAGCTTGGTCCCTGCGGCAGATACGCAGTATCTT. This translates into CASSLVPAADTQYL.

This clonotype was picked up many times. Germline is not matched at one junction end, which may reflect a read error. V usage is TRBV2 and J usage is TRBJ2-2, with TRBD1 as a possible D gene (7 bases). The CDR3 is made up of 15 amino acids. The germline CDR1 and CDR2 sequences are SNHLY and FYNNEI. The CDR3 region is CASSVEGANTGELFF. DNA of the CDR3: TGTGCCAGCAGTGTGGAGGGGGCGAATACCGGGGAGCTGTTTTTT. The full variable domain, with the rest looked up from reference TRBV2 and TRBJ2-2, is EPEVTQTPSHQVTQMGQEVILRCVPISNHLYFYWYRQILGQKVEFLVSFYNNEISEKSEIFDDQFSVERPDGSNFTLKIRSTKLEDSAMYFCASSVEGANTGELFFGEGSRLTVL.

This clonotype was detected ten times or more. This chain uses TRBV6-5 with TRBJ2-6; D possibly corresponds to TRBD2 (5 bases). The germline gives CDR1 MNHEY, CDR2 SVGAGI. V gave up 3 bases and J gave up 0 bases, with 6 bases separating them. CDR3 length equals 15 residues. The CDR3 nucleotides are TGTGCCAGCAGTTATGGAGGCTCTGGGGCCAACGTCCTGACTTTC. Translating it yields CASSYGGSGANVLTF.

This clonotype was detected many times. V gene TRBV29-1 combines with J gene TRBJ2-6; no clear D. Germline V gene sequence: CDR1 SQVTM, CDR2 ANQGSEA. CDR3 length: 16 residues. Trimming removed 2 bases at V and 0 bases at J, with 11 bases between. The CDR3 DNA sequence: TGCAGCGTTGAATTGGGGAAAAACTCTGGGGCCAACGTCCTGACTTTC. This gives the protein CSVELGKNSGANVLTF.

This clonotype was counted at least ten times. CDR3 DNA: TGCAGTGCTCAGAGCGGGAGCCGCACAGATACGCAGTATTTT. Its protein product is CSAQSGSRTDTQYF. V usage is TRBV20-1 and J usage is TRBJ2-3; 8 positions match TRBD2. CDR3 length: 14 amino acids. Looked up from germline, CDR1 is DFQATT and CDR2 is SNEGSKA (reference sequence). Germline trimming cut 5 bases from V and 1 base from J; bases unmatched to any gene: 5.

This clonotype was seen many times. The V call is TRBV4-3, the J call TRBJ2-1; D unresolved. Germline CDR1 LGHNA, CDR2 YSLEER. The CDR3 is made up of 15 amino acids. With 1 base removed from V and 4 bases from J, the gap between germline ends came to 11 bases. CDR3 residues: CASSQGGGVYNEQFF. The CDR3, as DNA: TGCGCCAGCAGCCAAGGCGGTGGAGTATACAATGAGCAGTTCTTC.

This clonotype was counted many times. The genes are TRBV5-1 and TRBJ2-1; D unclear. This CDR3 is built from 13 residues. CDR1 is SGHRS, CDR2 YFSETQ, per germline. The V end lost 4 bases, the J end lost 4 bases, and 9 bases lay between the germline ends. The CDR3 DNA reads as TGCGCCAGCAGCCGGCAGCCTTACAATGAGCAGTTCTTC. Translation: CASSRQPYNEQFF.

This clonotype was detected many times. The chain carries TRBV28 and TRBJ1-5; TRBD1 matches at 8 bases. The junction had 5 bases not matched to a gene; V was cut back by 6 bases and J by 4 bases. Germline V gives CDR1 MDHEN, CDR2 SYDVKM. This CDR3 has 14 amino acids. The CDR3 protein is CASRRQGLNQPQHF. CDR3 bases: TGTGCCAGCAGGCGACAGGGGCTTAATCAGCCCCAGCATTTT.

The chain couples TRBV11-2 to TRBJ2-1, with 13 nucleotides matching TRBD2. This CDR3 comprises 18 residues. V gave up 3 bases and J gave up 5 bases; unmatched junction bases: 10. CDR1 and CDR2 (germline): SGHAT, FQNNGV. This chain's CDR3 is CASSFLPGLAGWNNEQFF. In nucleotides, the CDR3 is TGTGCCAGCAGCTTTTTACCGGGACTAGCGGGATGGAACAATGAGCAGTTCTTC.

This clonotype was seen ten or more times. V gene TRBV7-9 combines with J gene TRBJ2-7; TRBD1 agrees at 8 bases. Looked up from germline, CDR1 is SEHNR and CDR2 is FQNEAQ (reference sequence). With V trimmed by 2 bases and J by 12 bases, 15 bases remained unmatched. The CDR3 is made up of 15 amino acids. The CDR3 DNA reads TGTGCCAGCAGCTTACTTTCCGTGACAGGGGATAATTGGTACTTC. Its translation is CASSLLSVTGDNWYF.

In this sample, this clonotype turned up many times. The chain employs TRBV7-3 and TRBJ2-5, with 10 bases matching TRBD1. This CDR3 region has 14 residues. The V gene's germline CDR1 is SGHTA and CDR2 FQGTGA. J was trimmed by 4 bases and V by 5 bases; bases with no gene match: 4. CDR3 coding DNA: TGTGCCAGCAGCATGACAGGGGGCGCAGAGACCCAGTACTTC. It encodes CASSMTGGAETQYF.

In this sample, this clonotype turned up many times. The chain combines TRBV9 with TRBJ2-2; D ambiguous. The V and J ends lost 5 bases and 0 bases respectively, with 8 bases between them. The CDR3 spans 14 residues. CDR1 SGDLS and CDR2 YYNGEE come from the germline V gene. CDR3: CASSRNSNTGELFF. CDR3 DNA: TGTGCCAGCAGTCGGAACTCGAACACCGGGGAGCTGTTTTTT.

The CDR3 region has the DNA TGCAGCGCCGACAGTGACCACGAGCAGTACTTC. As protein: CSADSDHEQYF. The chain joins TRBV29-1 to TRBJ2-7; maybe TRBD1 (5 bases). Germline CDR1 SQVTM, CDR2 ANQGSEA. Trimming took off 7 bases at V and 5 bases at J, with 12 bases between the two ends. This CDR3 region has 11 residues.

In its sample, this clonotype was seen many times. The chain recombines TRBV4-2 with TRBJ2-1; tentative D call: TRBD2 (6 bases). The CDR3 length is 15 residues. The germline gives CDR1 LGHNA, CDR2 YNFKEQ. V gave up 2 bases and J gave up 6 bases, with 14 bases separating them. The DNA of the CDR3 is TGTGCCAGCAGCCAAAATAGCGGACCCTTCAATGAGCAGTTCTTC. It translates to CASSQNSGPFNEQFF.

This clonotype came up a few times. The chain couples TRBV29-1 to TRBJ2-3, with D perhaps TRBD2 (5 bases). Germline CDR1 and CDR2: SQVTM and ANQGSEA. The CDR3 consists of 14 residues. V was shortened by 4 bases and J by 6 bases, with 17 bases between the two germline ends. The CDR3 nucleotides read TGCAGCGTTGTAATTAGCGCTGCAGCCGATACGCAGTATTTT. It yields the protein CSVVISAAADTQYF.

This rearrangement joins TRBV20-1 to TRBJ1-1; TRBD1 matches at 12 bases. CDR1 is DFQATT, CDR2 SNEGSKA, per germline (reference sequence). CDR3 size: 16 residues. J was trimmed by 5 bases and V by 1 base; bases with no gene match: 8. DNA of the CDR3: TGCAGTGCTAGAGGTCGGGACAGGGGGCTCATAACTGAAGCTTTCTTT. This gives the protein CSARGRDRGLITEAFF.

This clonotype was recorded at least ten times. The CDR3, as DNA: TGTGCCAGCAGCCTGGGGACAGGGGGCATTCAGCCCCAGCATTTT. Translation: CASSLGTGGIQPQHF. V gene TRBV5-6 combines with J gene TRBJ1-5; TRBD1 matches at 12 bases. This CDR3 is built from 15 residues. The germline CDR1 and CDR2 sequences are SGHDT and YYEEEE. The ends lost 4 bases at V and 6 bases at J; junction bases unmatched: 5. The full variable domain, its missing parts supplied by reference TRBV5-6 and TRBJ1-5, is DAGVTQSPTHLIKTRGQQVTLRCSPKSGHDTVSWYQQALGQGPQFIFQYYEEEERQRGNFPDRFSGHQFPNYSSELNVNALLLGDSALYLCASSLGTGGIQPQHFGDGTRLSIL.

The CDR3 DNA reads TGTGCCAGCAGCGTAGGCAGCGGGATGGTCTACGAGCAGTACTTC. It encodes CASSVGSGMVYEQYF. This chain links TRBV9 with TRBJ2-7; TRBD2 agrees at 7 bases. The CDR3 covers 15 residues. The J segment lost 3 bases and the V segment lost 0 bases, leaving 6 bases of the junction unmatched. Germline-derived CDR1 and CDR2 are SGDLS and YYNGEE.

This chain uses TRBV12-3 or TRBV12-4 with TRBJ1-2, with D tentatively TRBD1 (5 bases). The CDR3 covers 14 residues. V was clipped by 5 bases and J by 4 bases, with 14 bases between them. For the CDR3, the DNA is TGTGCCAGCAGTCGTACACAGGCCCTCTATGGCTACACCTTC. Translating it yields CASSRTQALYGYTF.